The T cell receptor (beta chain) described here comes from a study of cytomegalovirus exposure and HLA in healthy donors. General study results and limits: A prior analysis recorded that most TCR beta V segments were productive about 90% or about 30% of the time. Trimming of TCR beta V- and J-genes showed a link, identified in a later analysis, to a missense DCLRE1C variant.

The PCR ran on 60 Vbeta and 13 Jbeta primers. Repertoires were generated with immunoSEQ multiplex PCR, while TCRdb's copy carries only in-frame clones and drops some. The sample carries fewer than 150,000 clones, more than 75% recorded once. Note on this clone: Antigen: not known.

The material sequenced was PBMCs. The TCR was taken from a man younger than 40 in good health and CMV-seronegative.

The CDR3: CASSLDLAGALNIQYF. The CDR3 region has the DNA TGTGCCAGCAGCCTGGACCTAGCGGGGGCTCTTAACATTCAGTACTTC. This chain joins TRBV5-4 and TRBJ2-4; TRBD2 aligns across 10 bases. CDR3 length: 16 residues. V shed 4 bases, J shed 7 bases, and the junction held 11 bases outside the gene matches. Germline V lookup: CDR1 SGHNT, CDR2 YYREEE (reference sequence).